What follows are 4 T cell receptor beta chains derived from one specimen sequenced in a study of blood T cell repertoires in COVID-19. TCRdb keeps only in-frame clones here, not all; method: immunoSEQ multiplex PCR. There are under 100,000 clones in the sample; approximately 86% occur only once, and 3% lies in the top ten. Sequenced sample: peripheral blood. All receptors come from an elderly woman with COVID-19, enrolled during active disease.

The chain combines TRBV18 with TRBJ1-6; D is undetermined. Germline V gene data show CDR1 as KGHSH and CDR2 as LQKENI. V was trimmed by 6 bases and J by 9 bases, leaving 21 bases between them. The CDR3 runs to 16 residues. CDR3 loop: CASSPRVPGVSSPLHF. The CDR3 DNA follows: TGTGCCAGCTCTCCCCGGGTACCGGGTGTATCTTCACCCCTCCACTTT. The entire variable domain, with the rest obtained from reference TRBV18 and TRBJ1-6, is as follows: NAGVMQNPRHLVRRRGQEARLRCSPMKGHSHVYWYRQLPEEGLKFMVYLQKENIIDESGMPKERFSAEFPKEGPSILRIQQVVRGDSAAYFCASSPRVPGVSSPLHFGNGTRLTVT.

V gene TRBV15 combines with J gene TRBJ2-3, with 8 bases lining up with TRBD1. CDR1 and CDR2 (germline): LNHNV, YYDKDF (reference sequence). Trimming removed 3 bases from V and 1 base from J; junction bases left unmatched: 3. The CDR3 is 15 residues long. This CDR3 is CATSRDRVGTDTQYF. Written as DNA, the CDR3 is TGTGCCACCAGCAGGGACAGGGTGGGCACAGATACGCAGTATTTT.

The chain combines TRBV7-3 with TRBJ2-3, with D maybe TRBD1 (6 bases). This CDR3 comprises 15 residues. Germline values: CDR1 SGHTA, CDR2 FQGTGA. Trimming shortened V by 2 bases and J by 2 bases, and 11 bases separated the two germline ends. The CDR3 here is CASSLQGINTDTQYF. As DNA, the CDR3 is TGTGCCAGCAGCTTACAGGGGATTAACACAGATACGCAGTATTTT.

The chain has TRBV7-3 and TRBJ2-2; perhaps TRBD2 as D (5 bases). Germline V CDR1 and CDR2: SGHTA, FQGTGA. This CDR3 spans 13 amino acids. Trimming shortened V by 7 bases and J by 7 bases, and 13 bases separated the two germline ends. The CDR3 is CASTPDWGGELFF. In DNA form, the CDR3 reads TGTGCCAGCACCCCGGACTGGGGCGGGGAGCTGTTTTTT.